These 19 T cell receptor beta chains originate from one sample sequenced in a study of CD8 T cells in ankylosing spondylitis. TCRdb reprocessed the 5' RACE reads via MiXCR and lists one record per CDR3 protein. The sample includes more than 150,000 distinct CDR3 sequences, around a tenth of them seen just once. Specimen: blood, either unsorted or a sorted T cell fraction (not recorded which). All receptors come from a male donor with ankylosing spondylitis or in good health (not recorded which).

The CDR3 nucleotides are TGTGCCAGTAACCCGACAGGGGAAAATCAGCCCCAGCATTTT. Residues: CASNPTGENQPQHF. V gene TRBV19 combines with J gene TRBJ1-5; 8 nucleotides align to TRBD1. From germline, CDR1 is LNHDA and CDR2 SQIVND (reference sequence). This CDR3 comprises 14 residues. The trim removed 7 bases at V and 4 bases at J, leaving 6 bases unmatched.

To note about this clonotype: Given a much more abundant clone one base away, this may be a read error. The chain uses TRBV24-1 and TRBJ2-1; TRBD2 agrees at 14 bases. Germline-derived CDR1 and CDR2 are KGHDR and SFDVKD. The CDR3 has 18 amino acids. As DNA, the CDR3 is TGTGCCACCAGTGGACTAGCGGGGGGGCCTTCCTCCCACAATGAGCAGTTCTTC. It encodes CATSGLAGGPSSHNEQFF.

This clonotype was seen repeatedly, ten times or more. The rearrangement joins TRBV29-1 to TRBJ1-1; D unclear. Trimming removed 6 bases from V and 6 bases from J, with 14 bases in between. The CDR3 sequence is 12 residues long. In germline, CDR1 is SQVTM, CDR2 ANQGSEA. The CDR3 DNA reads as TGCAGCGTGGATGGAGTAGCGGCTGAAGCTTTCTTT. Translated: CSVDGVAAEAFF.

This clonotype is labeled as medium-sized. The V gene is TRBV27, the J gene TRBJ1-6; D may be TRBD1 (6 bases). Per germline, CDR1 MNHEY and CDR2 SMNVEV (reference sequence). V was shortened by 2 bases and J by 9 bases, with 17 bases between the two germline ends. The CDR3 sequence is 16 residues long. Written as DNA, the CDR3 is TGTGCCAGCAGTTTAGTAACGGGGGGCATTGGTTCACCCCTCCACTTT. As protein: CASSLVTGGIGSPLHF.

This clonotype was detected ten times or more. The chain employs TRBV6-1 and TRBJ2-7; 9 bases line up with TRBD2. CDR3 length equals 15 residues. V dropped 1 base and J dropped 7; count of bases not matched to a gene: 8. Germline loops: CDR1 MNHNS, CDR2 SASEGT. This CDR3 reads CASSEGLGGGGEQYF. For the CDR3, the DNA is TGTGCCAGCAGTGAAGGCTTGGGCGGGGGGGGTGAGCAGTACTTC.

This clonotype has a count of ten or more. The CDR3 is CASRGTVAGELFF. CDR3 DNA sequence: TGTGCCAGCAGGGGGACAGTCGCCGGGGAGCTGTTTTTT. The chain combines TRBV6-5 with TRBJ2-2; 7 bases are a match to TRBD1. Germline values: CDR1 MNHEY, CDR2 SVGAGI. V lost 6 bases and J lost 6; bases outside the gene matches: 4. The CDR3 loop spans 13 amino acids.

The chain's CDR3 is CASSLAPSGITDTQYF. CDR3 nucleotides: TGCGCCAGCAGCTTGGCGCCTAGCGGGATCACAGATACGCAGTATTTT. The chain has TRBV5-1 and TRBJ2-3; 9 nucleotides align to TRBD2. J was trimmed by 2 bases and V by 0 bases; bases with no gene match: 4. The CDR3 is 16 amino acids. Germline V gene lookup returns CDR1 SGHRS and CDR2 YFSETQ.

This clonotype was seen ten or more times. J is TRBJ1-2 and V is TRBV6-6, with a possible D match to TRBD1 (5 bases). V was cut by 2 bases and J by 1 base, with 5 bases left in between. The CDR3 runs to 13 residues. Per germline, CDR1 MNHNY and CDR2 SVGAGI (reference sequence). CDR3 DNA sequence: TGTGCCAGCAGTTACGACAGTAACTATGGCTACACCTTC. Amino acid sequence: CASSYDSNYGYTF.

This clonotype was seen at least ten times. CDR3 amino acids: CASSPTGISPGYGYTF. CDR3 coding DNA: TGCGCCAGCAGCCCCACCGGGATTTCTCCGGGCTATGGCTACACCTTC. The chain employs TRBV5-1 and TRBJ1-2; D is unclear. This CDR3 has 16 residues. Trimming took 4 bases from V and 4 from J, leaving 20 bases between them. Germline CDR1 reads SGHRS; CDR2 reads YFSETQ. Looking up the rest from reference TRBV5-1 and TRBJ1-2 gives the full variable domain: KAGVTQTPRYLIKTRGQQVTLSCSPISGHRSVSWYQQTPGQGLQFLFEYFSETQRNKGNFPGRFSGRQFSNSRSEMNVSTLELGDSALYLCASSPTGISPGYGYTFGSGTRLTVV.

This clonotype is a singleton in its sample. This may come from a read error, since a much larger clone is one base off. This sequence joins TRBV5-1 and TRBJ1-2, with 11 bases fitting TRBD1. Germline V gives CDR1 SGHRS, CDR2 YFSETQ. This CDR3 is built from 15 residues. The DNA of the CDR3 is TGCGCCAGCAGCACCCGGGACAGGGGGACCTATGACTACACCTTC. Translating gives CASSTRDRGTYDYTF.

This clonotype was recorded at least ten times. This rearrangement joins TRBV9 to TRBJ2-3; a weak D match, TRBD1 (5 bases). Trimming removed 4 bases from V and 6 bases from J, with 9 bases in between. Germline assignment: CDR1 SGDLS and CDR2 YYNGEE. The CDR3 consists of 12 residues. The CDR3 reads CASSRTLDTQYF. CDR3 nucleotides: TGTGCCAGCAGCCGGACACTCGATACGCAGTATTTT.

This clonotype showed up many times. The chain carries TRBV12-3 or TRBV12-4 and TRBJ1-1; 8 bases map to TRBD1. V lost 1 base and J lost 8; bases outside the gene matches: 9. The CDR3 has 15 amino acids. The CDR3 nucleotides read TGTGCCAGCAGTTTAGTTTCAGGGGGCATCACGGAAGCTTTCTTT. Protein: CASSLVSGGITEAFF.

In its sample, this clonotype was seen many times. The gene calls are TRBV29-1 and TRBJ2-2, with D perhaps matching TRBD1 (6 bases). The CDR3 sequence is 14 residues long. Germline V gives CDR1 SQVTM, CDR2 ANQGSEA. The V end was cut by 5 bases, the J end by 1 base, with 11 bases between. The CDR3 DNA sequence: TGCAGCGTTTCCAAACAGGGGAACACCGGGGAGCTGTTTTTT. Protein: CSVSKQGNTGELFF.

As concerns this clonotype: A read error may account for a junction end that differs from germline. The gene calls are TRBV5-1 and TRBJ2-2; 10 bases fit TRBD2. The CDR3 runs to 15 residues. The germline V gene encodes CDR1 SGHRS and CDR2 YFSETQ. CDR3 protein: CASSSGTSDTWELFF. Written as DNA, the CDR3 is TGCGCCAGCAGTTCCGGGACTAGCGACACCTGGGAGCTGTTTTTT.

This clonotype has a count of ten or more. V is TRBV6-5 and J is TRBJ1-2; D is unresolved. V was clipped by 4 bases and J by 8 bases, with 14 bases between them. CDR1 is MNHEY, CDR2 SVGAGI, per germline. CDR3 length: 13 residues. CDR3 DNA: TGTGCCAGCAGTTCCCGGACTCTACGAGGCTACACCTTC. Translation: CASSSRTLRGYTF.

This clonotype came up many times. The chain carries TRBV29-1 and TRBJ2-5, with 7 bases lining up with TRBD1. Per the germline V gene, CDR1 is SQVTM and CDR2 is ANQGSEA. Trimming cost V 6 bases and J 7 bases; bases outside gene matches: 8. The CDR3 spans 12 residues. In DNA form, the CDR3 reads TGCAGCGTCGTGACAGGGCTCGGGACCCAGTACTTC. Its protein product is CSVVTGLGTQYF.

This clonotype was found many times. The genes are TRBV12-3 or TRBV12-4 and TRBJ2-1; 12 bases match TRBD1. V shed 6 bases, J shed 6 bases, and the junction held 3 bases outside the gene matches. This CDR3 is built from 14 residues. CDR3 sequence reads: CASSRGQGANEQFF. The CDR3, as DNA: TGTGCCAGCAGCCGGGGACAGGGGGCCAATGAGCAGTTCTTC.

V gene TRBV12-3 or TRBV12-4 combines with J gene TRBJ1-4, with a weak D call TRBD1 (6 bases). The ends were cut back, 3 bases at V and 8 bases at J, with 13 bases in the middle. The CDR3 contains 14 residues. CDR3 loop: CASSFPGVGEKLFF. CDR3 DNA sequence: TGTGCCAGCAGTTTCCCAGGGGTAGGAGAAAAACTGTTTTTT.

This clonotype was counted only a few times. V and J are TRBV25-1 and TRBJ2-1, with 9 bases identical to TRBD1. Unmatched junction bases numbered 5, after V lost 6 bases and J lost 5 bases. The CDR3 covers 14 residues. Germline-derived CDR1 and CDR2 are MGHDK and SYGVNS. This CDR3 is CASSPGTGNNEQFF. In nucleotides, the CDR3 is TGTGCCAGCAGCCCCGGGACAGGGAACAATGAGCAGTTCTTC. Looking up the rest from reference TRBV25-1 and TRBJ2-1 gives the full variable domain: EADIYQTPRYLVIGTGKKITLECSQTMGHDKMYWYQQDPGMELHLIHYSYGVNSTEKGDLSSESTVSRIRTEHFPLTLESARPSHTSQYLCASSPGTGNNEQFFGPGTRLTVL.